These T cell receptor beta chains were read from a single sample in a study of Ad26.COV2.S vaccination and SARS-CoV-2 variants. Data came from immunoSEQ multiplex PCR; TCRdb stores just in-frame clones and leaves some out. The sample carries about 410,000 clones, about nine tenths recorded once. Sequenced material: peripheral blood, taken in a trial of Ad26.COV2.S vaccine versus placebo. These receptors were obtained from a person aged 18-65 years who received the Ad26.COV2.S COVID-19 vaccine or a placebo. Each CDR3 is given with its conserved first and last residue. The order of the fields is clone size, D gene, V gene, J gene, CDR3 protein. D genes are given only for firm matches. The listing skips clone size in some rows; elsewhere it reads once, few, many or a size class.

abundance: .
d_gene: .
v_gene: TRBV2
j_gene: TRBJ1-2
CDR3aa: CASSERAYGYTF

abundance: .
d_gene: .
v_gene: TRBV18
j_gene: TRBJ2-5
CDR3aa: CASSSTRGDSETQYF

abundance: .
d_gene: TRBD2
v_gene: TRBV19
j_gene: TRBJ2-3
CDR3aa: CASSIRGGEGDTQYF

abundance: .
d_gene: .
v_gene: TRBV5-4
j_gene: TRBJ2-3
CDR3aa: CASSPQGGLGTQYF

abundance: .
d_gene: TRBD1
v_gene: TRBV29-1
j_gene: TRBJ2-7
CDR3aa: CSVDRQGSSYEQYF

abundance: few
d_gene: TRBD1
v_gene: TRBV2
j_gene: TRBJ1-6
CDR3aa: CASSDRGYSPLHF

abundance: .
d_gene: .
v_gene: TRBV6-1
j_gene: TRBJ1-1
CDR3aa: CASSDVLRMNTEAFF

abundance: .
d_gene: TRBD1
v_gene: TRBV7-9
j_gene: TRBJ1-5
CDR3aa: CASSPGTGLNQPQHF

abundance: .
d_gene: .
v_gene: TRBV10-3
j_gene: TRBJ2-3
CDR3aa: CATSEADTQYF

abundance: .
d_gene: TRBD1
v_gene: TRBV5-1
j_gene: TRBJ1-2
CDR3aa: CASSHGQGEISGYTF

abundance: .
d_gene: TRBD1
v_gene: TRBV7-6
j_gene: TRBJ1-3
CDR3aa: CASPGQGRYWDGNTIYF

abundance: .
d_gene: .
v_gene: TRBV5-4
j_gene: TRBJ1-2
CDR3aa: CASSLGREEPERLRGYTF

abundance: few
d_gene: TRBD1
v_gene: TRBV6-5
j_gene: TRBJ1-2
CDR3aa: CASSLRGTAKSGYTF

abundance: .
d_gene: .
v_gene: TRBV20-1
j_gene: TRBJ2-3
CDR3aa: CSARVTDTQYF

abundance: .
d_gene: .
v_gene: TRBV5-8
j_gene: TRBJ1-2
CDR3aa: CASSLGGGVYGYTF

abundance: .
d_gene: .
v_gene: TRBV5-1
j_gene: TRBJ1-2
CDR3aa: CASSYSPRNGYTF

abundance: .
d_gene: .
v_gene: TRBV7-9
j_gene: TRBJ2-2
CDR3aa: CASRDKDTGELFF

abundance: few
d_gene: .
v_gene: TRBV7-9
j_gene: TRBJ2-2
CDR3aa: CASSFIASYTGELFF

abundance: .
d_gene: .
v_gene: TRBV5-8
j_gene: TRBJ1-1
CDR3aa: CASSPYWVGSDTEAFF

abundance: .
d_gene: TRBD2
v_gene: TRBV5-4
j_gene: TRBJ2-7
CDR3aa: CASSIAGGSYEQYF

abundance: .
d_gene: .
v_gene: TRBV6-5
j_gene: TRBJ1-6
CDR3aa: CASGRRSPLHF

abundance: few
d_gene: .
v_gene: TRBV19
j_gene: TRBJ1-6
CDR3aa: CASSVTGKSLHF

abundance: .
d_gene: TRBD1
v_gene: TRBV10-2
j_gene: TRBJ1-6
CDR3aa: CASSERDREVSPLHF

abundance: .
d_gene: .
v_gene: TRBV11-2
j_gene: TRBJ2-3
CDR3aa: CASSLLGVTADTQYF

abundance: .
d_gene: .
v_gene: TRBV6-5
j_gene: TRBJ1-1
CDR3aa: CASSYYGVMNTEAFF

abundance: .
d_gene: .
v_gene: TRBV4-2
j_gene: TRBJ1-2
CDR3aa: CASSQDVLGGAGYTF

abundance: once
d_gene: .
v_gene: TRBV19
j_gene: TRBJ2-5
CDR3aa: CASSIRGTETQYF

abundance: .
d_gene: .
v_gene: TRBV7-8
j_gene: TRBJ1-1
CDR3aa: CASSPTSGFGTEAFF

abundance: .
d_gene: TRBD1
v_gene: TRBV10-3
j_gene: TRBJ1-6
CDR3aa: CAISGPYRGQDSPLHF

abundance: .
d_gene: .
v_gene: TRBV5-6
j_gene: TRBJ1-4
CDR3aa: CASSLVLQGTKLFF

abundance: .
d_gene: .
v_gene: TRBV19
j_gene: TRBJ2-2
CDR3aa: CASTPWGGRFSGELFF

abundance: once
d_gene: TRBD2
v_gene: TRBV2
j_gene: TRBJ2-1
CDR3aa: CASSDRSGGARDEQFF

abundance: .
d_gene: .
v_gene: TRBV6-6
j_gene: TRBJ2-2
CDR3aa: CASSYLGVAGELFF

abundance: .
d_gene: TRBD2
v_gene: TRBV10-1
j_gene: TRBJ2-3
CDR3aa: CASSNSAGGAISTDTQYF

abundance: .
d_gene: TRBD1
v_gene: TRBV5-1
j_gene: TRBJ1-2
CDR3aa: CASSRDRDNYGYTF

abundance: .
d_gene: .
v_gene: TRBV7-2
j_gene: TRBJ2-7
CDR3aa: CASSLRAYEQYF

abundance: .
d_gene: TRBD1
v_gene: TRBV10-3
j_gene: TRBJ1-4
CDR3aa: CAISESAGTGEEKLFF

abundance: .
d_gene: .
v_gene: TRBV6-1
j_gene: TRBJ1-1
CDR3aa: CASSEGPGLNTEAFF